The T cell receptor (beta chain) described here comes from a study of blood T cell repertoires in COVID-19. Study-level information: T cells, B-cell-depleted T cells, or PBMCs supplied cDNA or gDNA.

CDR3 length: 12 amino acids. CDR1 SNHLY and CDR2 FYNNEI come from the germline V gene. V was clipped by 5 bases and J by 0 bases, with 5 bases between them. The study recruited people aged roughly 18 to 100 years across roughly 23 US areas. Original methodology: Using reference gene primer amplification, nucleated cell counts were estimated. Using immunoSEQ multiplex PCR, the repertoire was profiled, and TCRdb retains in-frame clones only, with some absent. From that table come the V and J calls and clone size; the DNA was used to work out D and trimming. This table has 140,000 to 150,000 clones, over 80% appearing once.

Sequencing was performed on PBMCs or T cells enriched from blood (not recorded which). The sequence came from a woman in her thirties or forties who had recovered from COVID-19. The chain links TRBV2 to TRBJ2-7; D unresolved. CDR3 residues: CASSTSSYEQYF. Here the CDR3 DNA reads TGTGCCAGCAGTACCAGCTCCTACGAGCAGTACTTC.